These 31 T cell receptor beta chains originate from one sample sequenced in a study of blood T cell repertoires in COVID-19. Sequenced by immunoSEQ multiplex PCR; TCRdb stores in-frame clones only, minus some. The sample holds more than 200,000 clones, 84% seen once. Sequencing was performed on PBMCs or T cells enriched from blood (not recorded which). These TCRs come from a man between 60 and 75 years old who had recovered from COVID-19.

J is TRBJ2-1 and V is TRBV6-2 or TRBV6-3; 8 bases are a match to TRBD1. The CDR3 totals 15 residues. CDR1 is MNHEY, CDR2 SVGEGT, per germline. Germline trimming cut 2 bases from V and 12 bases from J; bases unmatched to any gene: 12. CDR3 nucleotides: TGTGCCAGCAGTTACGCGGACAGGGCGATAAGAGGGCAGTTCTTC. Translating it yields CASSYADRAIRGQFF.

The chain combines TRBV27 with TRBJ1-2, with a possible D match to TRBD1 (6 bases). Germline loops: CDR1 MNHEY, CDR2 SMNVEV (reference sequence). The CDR3 spans 12 residues. V gave up 4 bases and J gave up 8 bases, with 11 bases separating them. The CDR3 sequence is CASSSTGMGYTF. The CDR3 coding sequence is TGTGCCAGCAGTTCAACAGGGATGGGCTACACCTTC.

The chain combines TRBV10-3 with TRBJ1-3, with 8 bases matching TRBD1. The germline gives CDR1 ENHRY, CDR2 SYGVKD. Trimming at V came to 4 bases and at J to 7 bases, leaving 6 bases not matched to a gene. CDR3 length equals 14 residues. The CDR3 nucleotides are TGTGCCATCAGTGGCCAACAGGGGGTCAACACCATATATTTT. Translating it yields CAISGQQGVNTIYF.

This clone was counted a single time. The rearrangement uses TRBV2 and TRBJ1-4; TRBD1 might be the D (6 bases). V gave up 6 bases and J gave up 7 bases, with 18 bases separating them. The CDR3 is 15 amino acids. Germline lookup yields CDR1 SNHLY and CDR2 FYNNEI. In DNA form, the CDR3 reads TGTGCCAGCAGGCTAACAGGGTCGTTGGTTGAAAAACTGTTTTTT. Its protein is CASRLTGSLVEKLFF.

This chain connects TRBV2 to TRBJ1-1, with D perhaps matching TRBD1 (6 bases). Per germline, CDR1 SNHLY and CDR2 FYNNEI. Trimming removed 2 bases from V and 2 bases from J, with 9 bases in between. This CDR3 comprises 14 residues. CDR3 nucleotides: TGTGCCAGCAGTGAAAACAGGGTTAACACTGAAGCTTTCTTT. This encodes CASSENRVNTEAFF.

In this sample, this clone turned up a few times. The V call is TRBV6-5, the J call TRBJ2-3; the match to TRBD2 covers 10 bases. After removal of 2 bases from V and 2 bases from J, the junction contained 4 bases not matched to a gene. Germline V gene sequence: CDR1 MNHEY, CDR2 SVGAGI. There are 16 residues in the CDR3. The CDR3 DNA reads as TGTGCCAGCAGTTACACAGCGGGAGGGTACACAGATACGCAGTATTTT. Residues: CASSYTAGGYTDTQYF.

DNA for the CDR3: TGTGCCAGCGGACGACAGGGGGCATGGACTGAAGCTTTCTTT. Translating it yields CASGRQGAWTEAFF. V usage is TRBV5-6 and J usage is TRBJ1-1, with 10 bases matching TRBD1. CDR1 is SGHDT, CDR2 YYEEEE, per germline. The CDR3 runs to 14 residues. Unmatched junction bases numbered 8, after V lost 7 bases and J lost 5 bases. The full variable domain, rest sourced from reference TRBV5-6 and TRBJ1-1, is DAGVTQSPTHLIKTRGQQVTLRCSPKSGHDTVSWYQQALGQGPQFIFQYYEEEERQRGNFPDRFSGHQFPNYSSELNVNALLLGDSALYLCASGRQGAWTEAFFGQGTRLTVV.

This sequence joins TRBV6-5 and TRBJ1-4; 9 bases are shared with TRBD1. CDR1 is MNHEY, CDR2 SVGAGI, per germline. The CDR3 runs to 12 residues. V dropped 8 bases and J dropped 7; count of bases not matched to a gene: 2. CDR3 sequence: CASGGQGEKLFF. The CDR3 DNA follows: TGTGCCAGCGGGGGACAGGGTGAAAAACTGTTTTTT.

The chain joins TRBV19 to TRBJ1-1, with 10 bases matching TRBD1. This CDR3 has 13 residues. V trimming: 8 bases; J trimming: 5 bases; junction bases outside the gene matches: 5. Germline values: CDR1 LNHDA, CDR2 SQIVND (reference sequence). CDR3 amino acids: CASGTGVGTEAFF. CDR3 sequence (DNA): TGTGCCAGTGGGACAGGGGTGGGGACTGAAGCTTTCTTT.

The rearrangement joins TRBV5-8 to TRBJ1-2; unclear D gene. The germline V and J ends were trimmed by 0 bases and 2 bases, with 11 bases remaining between them. The V gene's germline CDR1 is SGHTS and CDR2 YDEGEE. The CDR3 covers 15 residues. The CDR3 DNA reads as TGTGCCAGCAGCTTGGCCCAAGGAGAAAACTATGGCTACACCTTC. It specifies CASSLAQGENYGYTF.

The J gene is TRBJ2-1, the V gene TRBV5-1; perhaps TRBD2 as D (6 bases). V was cut by 4 bases and J by 8 bases, with 22 bases left in between. The germline CDR1 and CDR2 sequences are SGHRS and YFSETQ. The CDR3 covers 16 residues. CDR3 sequence (DNA): TGCGCCAGCAGCCCGGAGGGCAGGGCCACCCTGGATGAGCAGTTCTTC. The encoded protein is CASSPEGRATLDEQFF.

The chain employs TRBV7-3 and TRBJ2-1, with 8 nucleotides matching TRBD2. V lost 1 base, J lost 7 bases, and 6 bases stayed unmatched. The CDR3 extends over 15 amino acids. Germline V gene sequence: CDR1 SGHTA, CDR2 FQGTGA. The CDR3 DNA reads TGTGCCAGCAGCTTAAGCCGGGGGGGCCAAAATGAGCAGTTCTTC. This encodes CASSLSRGGQNEQFF.

The rearrangement uses TRBV7-2 and TRBJ2-3; D is possibly TRBD2 (6 bases). The CDR3 spans 15 residues. The V end was cut by 5 bases, the J end by 3 bases, with 15 bases between. CDR1 and CDR2 from the germline V gene are SGHTA and FQGNSA. The DNA of the CDR3 is TGTGCCAGCAGCCGTAACTGGGGGGTGACAGATACGCAGTATTTT. Encoded protein: CASSRNWGVTDTQYF.

The rearrangement links TRBV11-3 to TRBJ2-2; D might be TRBD2 (6 bases). Trimming shortened V by 6 bases and J by 6 bases, and 11 bases separated the two germline ends. The length of the CDR3 is 13 residues. Germline assignment: CDR1 SGHNT and CDR2 YENEEA. CDR3 nucleotides: TGTGCCAGCAGTCGACAGCGGGCCGGGGAGCTGTTTTTT. Translating gives CASSRQRAGELFF.

This clone is a singleton in its sample. This rearrangement joins TRBV5-6 to TRBJ1-5; the match to TRBD1 covers 7 bases. The V and J ends lost 3 bases and 4 bases, in that order; junction bases with no gene match: 4. CDR1 SGHDT and CDR2 YYEEEE come from the germline V gene. This CDR3 region has 14 residues. The chain's CDR3 is CASSSPGQNQPQHF. The CDR3 coding sequence is TGTGCCAGCAGCTCACCGGGACAGAATCAGCCCCAGCATTTT.

This clone showed up just once. The chain employs TRBV7-8 and TRBJ1-2; D is unresolved. V shed 4 bases and J shed 5 bases, with 14 bases lying between them. CDR3 length: 14 residues. Germline loops: CDR1 SGHVS, CDR2 FQNEAQ. As DNA, the CDR3 is TGTGCCAGCAGCTCCCTTAGGTTGGAGTATGGCTACACCTTC. Translation gives CASSSLRLEYGYTF.

This chain connects TRBV19 to TRBJ2-5; D not certain. This CDR3 spans 12 amino acids. V was cut by 10 bases and J by 5 bases, with 14 bases left in between. The germline V gene has CDR1 LNHDA and CDR2 SQIVND (reference sequence). Here the CDR3 reads CATLSPGETQYF. Here the CDR3 DNA reads TGTGCCACCCTTTCCCCCGGGGAGACCCAGTACTTC.

This chain links TRBV12-5 with TRBJ2-4; TRBD1 is a possible D gene (5 bases). Looked up from germline, CDR1 is LGHNT and CDR2 is FRNRAP. V dropped 1 base and J dropped 1 base, with 5 bases sitting between them. The CDR3 sequence is 14 residues long. The DNA for the CDR3 is TGTGCTAGTGGTTTGGCAGGGGCCAAAAACATTCAGTACTTC. Protein sequence: CASGLAGAKNIQYF.

The chain carries TRBV6-1 and TRBJ1-2; no reliable D call. The CDR3 totals 14 residues. Trimming cost V 1 base and J 0 bases, with 6 bases left between them. From germline, CDR1 is MNHNS and CDR2 SASEGT. The CDR3 loop is CASSEVSANYGYTF. The CDR3 nucleotides read TGTGCCAGCAGTGAAGTGTCAGCTAACTATGGCTACACCTTC.

The V call is TRBV6-6, the J call TRBJ2-7; 10 nucleotides agree with TRBD1. With V trimmed by 3 bases and J by 2 bases, 4 bases remained unmatched. The V gene's germline CDR1 is MNHNY and CDR2 SVGAGI (reference sequence). The CDR3 covers 15 residues. CDR3 sequence: CASSYLGQGTYEQYF. The CDR3 bases are TGTGCCAGCAGTTATTTGGGACAGGGGACCTACGAGCAGTACTTC.

The genes are TRBV19 and TRBJ1-3; D ambiguous. Germline CDR1 is LNHDA and CDR2 is SQIVND (reference sequence). This CDR3 region has 14 residues. The V gene lost 5 bases and the J gene lost 2 bases, with 10 bases spanning the gap. The CDR3 is CASSPKSAGNTIYF. CDR3 nucleotides: TGTGCCAGTAGTCCTAAATCGGCTGGAAACACCATATATTTT.

The rearrangement uses TRBV5-1 and TRBJ2-3, with a possible D match to TRBD2 (5 bases). Germline V gene lookup returns CDR1 SGHRS and CDR2 YFSETQ. V was trimmed by 2 bases and J by 6 bases, leaving 13 bases between them. The CDR3 runs to 14 residues. CDR3 sequence: CASSFGSGVDTQYF. Here the CDR3 DNA reads TGCGCCAGCAGCTTTGGGTCCGGGGTTGATACGCAGTATTTT.

The chain has TRBV19 and TRBJ1-4; 8 bases agree with TRBD1. The length of the CDR3 is 14 residues. V was pared by 7 bases and J by 6 bases, with 7 bases of the junction left unmatched. Germline V gene data show CDR1 as LNHDA and CDR2 as SQIVND (reference sequence). In nucleotides, the CDR3 is TGTGCCAGTAAGACGACAGGGGTCCATGAAAAACTGTTTTTT. Protein: CASKTTGVHEKLFF.

J is TRBJ1-2 and V is TRBV18; 8 bases match TRBD1. The germline gives CDR1 KGHSH, CDR2 LQKENI. The CDR3 consists of 16 residues. The J segment lost 5 bases and the V segment lost 3 bases, leaving 11 bases of the junction unmatched. Here the CDR3 reads CASSPQRTGLNYGYTF. CDR3 DNA: TGTGCCAGCTCACCCCAAAGGACAGGGTTAAATTATGGCTACACCTTC. Using reference TRBV18 and TRBJ1-2 for the parts outside the CDR3, the full variable domain is NAGVMQNPRHLVRRRGQEARLRCSPMKGHSHVYWYRQLPEEGLKFMVYLQKENIIDESGMPKERFSAEFPKEGPSILRIQQVVRGDSAAYFCASSPQRTGLNYGYTFGSGTRLTVV.

This rearrangement joins TRBV6-5 to TRBJ2-1; 8 nucleotides agree with TRBD1. Germline V gene data show CDR1 as MNHEY and CDR2 as SVGAGI. The CDR3 is 15 amino acids. The junction had 14 bases not matched to a gene; V was cut back by 6 bases and J by 10 bases. The CDR3, as DNA: TGTGCCAGCAGGAACAGGGGGATGAGTAATTGGGAGCAGTTCTTC. It yields the protein CASRNRGMSNWEQFF.

This sequence joins TRBV7-6 and TRBJ2-7, with TRBD1 identical over 10 bases. The CDR3 extends over 13 amino acids. After removal of 4 bases from V and 6 bases from J, the junction contained 3 bases not matched to a gene. Germline V gene lookup returns CDR1 SGHVS and CDR2 FNYEAQ. DNA for the CDR3: TGTGCCAGCAGCTCCGGGACAGGGGTCGAGCAGTACTTC. Amino acids: CASSSGTGVEQYF.

The V and J genes are TRBV5-4 and TRBJ2-7; 7 bases are shared with TRBD1. V gave up 2 bases and J gave up 4 bases; unmatched junction bases: 3. The CDR3 extends over 13 amino acids. In germline, CDR1 is SGHNT, CDR2 YYREEE (reference sequence). This chain's CDR3 is CASSFQGVYEQYF. CDR3 coding DNA: TGTGCCAGCAGCTTTCAGGGGGTTTACGAGCAGTACTTC. The whole variable domain, remainder taken from reference TRBV5-4 and TRBJ2-7, is ETGVTQSPTHLIKTRGQQVTLRCSSQSGHNTVSWYQQALGQGPQFIFQYYREEENGRGNFPPRFSGLQFPNYSSELNVNALELDDSALYLCASSFQGVYEQYFGPGTRLTVT.

V is TRBV7-2 and J is TRBJ1-1; D uncertain. In germline, CDR1 is SGHTA, CDR2 FQGNSA. The V end was cut by 2 bases, the J end by 4 bases, with 8 bases between. The CDR3 contains 13 residues. The CDR3, as DNA: TGTGCCAGCAGCTTAACAGAGGGCACTGAAGCTTTCTTT. Translation: CASSLTEGTEAFF. The full variable domain, its missing parts supplied by reference TRBV7-2 and TRBJ1-1, is GAGVSQSPSNKVTEKGKDVELRCDPISGHTALYWYRQSLGQGLEFLIYFQGNSAPDKSGLPSDRFSAERTGGSVSTLTIQRTQQEDSAVYLCASSLTEGTEAFFGQGTRLTVV.

CDR3 sequence reads: CASSLVHGGEQYF. CDR3 coding DNA: TGCGCCAGCAGCTTGGTACACGGCGGGGAGCAGTACTTC. This sequence joins TRBV5-1 and TRBJ2-7; possibly TRBD2 for D (5 bases). The germline V gene has CDR1 SGHRS and CDR2 YFSETQ. The CDR3 spans 13 residues. Between the trimmed V and J ends, which lost 0 bases and 7 bases, there was a span of 11 bases.

This clone was observed a handful of times. V gene TRBV3-1 (or the pseudogene TRBV3-2) combines with J gene TRBJ2-7; D perhaps matches TRBD1 (6 bases). The CDR3 runs 15 residues. CDR1 and CDR2 (germline): LGHDT, YNNKEL (reference sequence). The V end was cut by 1 base, the J end by 5 bases, with 15 bases between. The CDR3 is CASSQVAGDWNEQYF. For the CDR3, the DNA is TGTGCCAGCAGCCAAGTTGCAGGGGATTGGAACGAGCAGTACTTC.

The chain links TRBV4-3 to TRBJ2-3; the D gene is possibly TRBD1 (7 bases). Trimming took off 0 bases at V and 1 base at J, with 11 bases between the two ends. This CDR3 region has 16 residues. Germline V lookup: CDR1 LGHNA, CDR2 YSLEER. CDR3 nucleotide sequence: TGCGCCAGCAGCCAAGACAGGGGGAGGCGCACAGATACGCAGTATTTT. The encoded protein is CASSQDRGRRTDTQYF.